The entry below gives a single TCR beta chain sequence along with its context. This CDR3 contains 15 residues. Germline V CDR1 and CDR2: SGDLS, YYNGEE. V lost 0 bases, J lost 2 bases, and 9 bases lay in between. In the study's own analysis: Reference gene primer amplification gave nucleated cell count estimates. Generated by immunoSEQ multiplex PCR, the TCRdb table keeps only in-frame clones and is missing some. V and J calls and clone size are those listed in that table; D and trimming were worked out from the DNA. The sample records under 150,000 clones, around 79% being singletons. These data originate in a study of blood T cell repertoires in COVID-19. Study context: The samples span acute and convalescent COVID-19 from the United States, Italy and Spain. The analysed material was cDNA or gDNA that came from T cells, B-cell-depleted T cells, or PBMCs.

The TCR was taken from a man aged 60 to 75 with acute or convalescent COVID-19. J is TRBJ2-1 and V is TRBV9, with D tentatively TRBD2 (6 bases). The sample taken for sequencing was peripheral blood. This CDR3 is CASSVGGEPYNEQFF. The CDR3 bases are TGTGCCAGCAGCGTAGGCGGGGAGCCCTACAATGAGCAGTTCTTC.